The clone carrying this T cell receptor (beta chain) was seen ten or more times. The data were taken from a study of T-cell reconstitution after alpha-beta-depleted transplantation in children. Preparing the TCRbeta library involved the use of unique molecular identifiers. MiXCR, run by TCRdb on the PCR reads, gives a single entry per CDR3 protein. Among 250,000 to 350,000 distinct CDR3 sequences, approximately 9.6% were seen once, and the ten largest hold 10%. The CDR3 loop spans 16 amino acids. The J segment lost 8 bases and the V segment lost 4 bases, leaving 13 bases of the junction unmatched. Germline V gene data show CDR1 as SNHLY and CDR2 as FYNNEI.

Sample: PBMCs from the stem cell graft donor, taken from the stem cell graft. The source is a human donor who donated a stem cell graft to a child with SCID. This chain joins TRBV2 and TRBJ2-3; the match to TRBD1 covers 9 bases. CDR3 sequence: CASSGGTGIELSTQYF. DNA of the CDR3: TGTGCCAGCAGTGGGGGGACAGGGATCGAATTGAGTACGCAGTATTTT.